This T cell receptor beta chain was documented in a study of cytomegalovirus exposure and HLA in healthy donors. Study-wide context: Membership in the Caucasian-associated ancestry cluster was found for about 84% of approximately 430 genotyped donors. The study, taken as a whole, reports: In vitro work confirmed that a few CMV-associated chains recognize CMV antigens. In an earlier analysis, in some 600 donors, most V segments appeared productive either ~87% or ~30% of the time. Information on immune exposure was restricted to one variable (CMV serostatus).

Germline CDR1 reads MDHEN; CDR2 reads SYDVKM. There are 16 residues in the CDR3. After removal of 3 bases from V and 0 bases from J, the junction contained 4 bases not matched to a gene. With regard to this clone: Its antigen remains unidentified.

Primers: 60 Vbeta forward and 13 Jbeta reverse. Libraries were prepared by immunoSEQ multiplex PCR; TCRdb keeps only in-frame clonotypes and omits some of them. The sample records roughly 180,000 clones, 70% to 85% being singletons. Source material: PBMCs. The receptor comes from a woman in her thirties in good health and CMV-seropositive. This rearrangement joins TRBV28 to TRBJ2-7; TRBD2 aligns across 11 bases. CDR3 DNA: TGTGCCAGCAGTTTGTCTACTAGCGGGGGCTCCTACGAGCAGTACTTC. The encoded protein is CASSLSTSGGSYEQYF.